The sample holds a few counts of the clone carrying this TCR beta chain. Its specificity is not known. These data belong to a study of T-cell memory formation after mild COVID-19. There are 11 residues in the CDR3. The V gene's germline CDR1 is DFQATT and CDR2 SNEGSKA (reference sequence). V lost 5 bases, J lost 8 bases, and 12 bases lay in between. TCRdb redid the calling of the 5' RACE reads with MiXCR, one entry per CDR3 protein. The data contain around 140,000 distinct CDR3 sequences, 5.5% to 7% of them seen just once; the ten biggest clones take up 2% to 2.5%. The study's findings and limits: While clones contracting from day 15 to 85 were balanced between CD4 and CD8, later expanders leaned CD4+. In pre-infection memory, a portion of responding clones appeared, which suggested that cross-reactive memory joined. Clones from the second wave (peaking day 37) had unconfirmed SARS-CoV-2 specificity.

Sequencing was carried out using PBMCs or a T cell subset sorted from them (not recorded which). This chain connects TRBV20-1 to TRBJ1-1; D possibly corresponds to TRBD1 (6 bases). The TCR originated in an adult woman who had mild COVID-19 (a few samples of this study predate the infection). Cell type and time point are not known. The CDR3 DNA reads as TGCAGTGCTTCACAGGGCCTAGAAGCTTTCTTT. As protein: CSASQGLEAFF.